This T cell receptor (beta chain) was captured in a study of cytomegalovirus exposure and HLA in healthy donors. This CDR3 has 15 amino acids. Looked up from germline, CDR1 is MNHEY and CDR2 is SVGAGI. V was shortened by 6 bases and J by 0 bases, with 13 bases between the two germline ends. PCR used 60 Vbeta primers and 13 Jbeta primers. Here immunoSEQ multiplex PCR was the method, and the copy in TCRdb shows in-frame clones only, minus some. The sample carries around 150,000 clones, around 74% recorded once. Despite likely unrecorded immune exposures, the donors were nominally healthy at the time of sampling.

Material: PBMCs. The chain uses TRBV6-5 and TRBJ2-3; weak D call: TRBD1 (5 bases). The receptor was isolated from a female donor in good health and CMV-seronegative. The CDR3 DNA reads as TGTGCCAGCAGCCGGGTTGGGGCTAGCACAGATACGCAGTATTTT. Its protein product is CASSRVGASTDTQYF.